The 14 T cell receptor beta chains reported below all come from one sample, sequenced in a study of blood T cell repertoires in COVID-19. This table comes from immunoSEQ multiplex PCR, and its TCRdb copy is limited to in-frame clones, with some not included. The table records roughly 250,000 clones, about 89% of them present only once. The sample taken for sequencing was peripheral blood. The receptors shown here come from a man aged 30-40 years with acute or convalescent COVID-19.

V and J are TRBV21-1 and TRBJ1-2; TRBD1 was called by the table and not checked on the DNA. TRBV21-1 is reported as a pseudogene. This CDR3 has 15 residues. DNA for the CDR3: TGTGCCAGCAGCAATTGGGACAGGGGGTCATATGGCTACACCTTC. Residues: CASSNWDRGSYGYTF.

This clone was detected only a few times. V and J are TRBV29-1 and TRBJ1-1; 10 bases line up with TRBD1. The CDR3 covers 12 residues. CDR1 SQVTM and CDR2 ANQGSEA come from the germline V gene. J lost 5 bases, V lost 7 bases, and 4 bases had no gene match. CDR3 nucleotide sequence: TGCAGCGGAGGACAGGGGGGGACTGAAGCTTTCTTT. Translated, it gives CSGGQGGTEAFF.

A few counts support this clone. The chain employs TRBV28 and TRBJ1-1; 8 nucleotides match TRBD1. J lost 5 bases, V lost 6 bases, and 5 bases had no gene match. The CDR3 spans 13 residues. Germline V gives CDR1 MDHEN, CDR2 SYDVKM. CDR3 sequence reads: CASSWTGRTEAFF. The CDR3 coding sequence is TGTGCCAGCAGCTGGACAGGGAGGACTGAAGCTTTCTTT.

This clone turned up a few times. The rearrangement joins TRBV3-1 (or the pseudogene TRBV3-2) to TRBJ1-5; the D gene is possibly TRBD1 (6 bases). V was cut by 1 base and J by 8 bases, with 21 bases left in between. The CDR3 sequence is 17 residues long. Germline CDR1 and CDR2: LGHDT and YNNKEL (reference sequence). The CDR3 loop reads CASSQGFFSGTKKPQHF. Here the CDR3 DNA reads TGTGCCAGCAGCCAAGGATTTTTCTCCGGGACAAAAAAGCCCCAGCATTTT.

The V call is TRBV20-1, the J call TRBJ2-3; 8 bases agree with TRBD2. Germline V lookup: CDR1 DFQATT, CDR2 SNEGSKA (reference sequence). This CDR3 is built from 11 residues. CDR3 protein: CSGRATDTQYF. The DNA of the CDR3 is TGCAGCGGGAGGGCCACAGATACGCAGTATTTT.

The CDR3 DNA is TGTGCCAGCAGCGCCGGGATCACAGGGACTGAAGCTTTCTTT. It translates to CASSAGITGTEAFF. The chain joins TRBV2 to TRBJ1-1, with D possibly being TRBD1 (6 bases). Germline assignment: CDR1 SNHLY and CDR2 FYNNEI. The CDR3 totals 14 residues. Trimming stripped 6 bases from V and 5 bases from J, with 16 bases between.

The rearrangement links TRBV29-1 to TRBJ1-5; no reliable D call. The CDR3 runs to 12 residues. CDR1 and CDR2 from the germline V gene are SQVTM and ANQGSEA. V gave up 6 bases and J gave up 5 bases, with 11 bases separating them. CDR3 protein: CSVSSSDQPQHF. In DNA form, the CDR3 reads TGCAGCGTCTCAAGCTCCGATCAGCCCCAGCATTTT.

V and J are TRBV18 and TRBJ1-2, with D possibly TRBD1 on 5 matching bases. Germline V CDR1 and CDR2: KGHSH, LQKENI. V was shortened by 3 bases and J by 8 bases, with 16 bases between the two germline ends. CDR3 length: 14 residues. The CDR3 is CASSPPPGGGGYTF. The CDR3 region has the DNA TGTGCCAGCTCACCCCCCCCCGGGGGAGGAGGCTACACCTTC.

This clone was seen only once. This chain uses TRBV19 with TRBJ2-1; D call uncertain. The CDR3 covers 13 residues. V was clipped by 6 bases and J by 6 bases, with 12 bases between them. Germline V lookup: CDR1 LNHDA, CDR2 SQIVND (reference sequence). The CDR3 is CASRTQTGNEQFF. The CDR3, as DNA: TGTGCCAGTAGGACACAGACCGGCAATGAGCAGTTCTTC.

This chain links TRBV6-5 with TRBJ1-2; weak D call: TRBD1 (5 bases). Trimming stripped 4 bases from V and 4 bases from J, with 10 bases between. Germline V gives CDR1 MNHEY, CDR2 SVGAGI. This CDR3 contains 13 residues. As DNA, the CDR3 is TGTGCCAGCAGTTCCCCGACAGTCTATGGCTACACCTTC. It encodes CASSSPTVYGYTF.

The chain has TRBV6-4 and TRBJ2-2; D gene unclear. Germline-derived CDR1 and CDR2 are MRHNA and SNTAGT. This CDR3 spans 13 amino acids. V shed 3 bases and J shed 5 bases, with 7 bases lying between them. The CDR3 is CASSETITGELFF. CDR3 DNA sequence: TGTGCCAGCAGTGAGACAATTACCGGGGAGCTGTTTTTT.

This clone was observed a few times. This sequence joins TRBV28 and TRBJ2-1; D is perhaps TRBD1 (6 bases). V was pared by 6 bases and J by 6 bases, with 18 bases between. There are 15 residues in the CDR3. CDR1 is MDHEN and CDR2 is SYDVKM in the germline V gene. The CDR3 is CASSQIQGGVNEQFF. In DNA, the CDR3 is TGTGCCAGCAGCCAAATACAGGGTGGGGTCAATGAGCAGTTCTTC.

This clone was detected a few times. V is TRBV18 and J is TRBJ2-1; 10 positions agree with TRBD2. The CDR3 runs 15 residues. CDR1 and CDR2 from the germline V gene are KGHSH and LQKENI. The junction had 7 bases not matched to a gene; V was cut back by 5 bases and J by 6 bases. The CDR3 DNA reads TGTGCCAGCTCATACGAGCGGGAGGGCCTCAATGAGCAGTTCTTC. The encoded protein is CASSYEREGLNEQFF. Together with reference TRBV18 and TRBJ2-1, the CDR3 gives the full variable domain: NAGVMQNPRHLVRRRGQEARLRCSPMKGHSHVYWYRQLPEEGLKFMVYLQKENIIDESGMPKERFSAEFPKEGPSILRIQQVVRGDSAAYFCASSYEREGLNEQFFGPGTRLTVL.

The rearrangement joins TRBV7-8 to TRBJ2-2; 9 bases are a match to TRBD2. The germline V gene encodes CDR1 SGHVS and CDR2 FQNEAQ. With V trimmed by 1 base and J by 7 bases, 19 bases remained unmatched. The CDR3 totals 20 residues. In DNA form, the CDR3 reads TGTGCCAGCAGCTTAGAGGGGGTGGGGCTAGCGGGAATCAAATTCGGGGAGCTGTTTTTT. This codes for CASSLEGVGLAGIKFGELFF.